Below are 15 T cell receptor beta chains sequenced from a single sample in a study of CD8 T cells in ankylosing spondylitis. One entry per CDR3 protein, called by TCRdb with MiXCR from the 5' RACE reads. The sample carries 200,000 to 250,000 distinct CDR3 sequences, around 24% recorded once. The sample consisted of blood, either unsorted or a sorted T cell fraction (not recorded which). These receptors originate from a male donor with ankylosing spondylitis or in good health (not recorded which).

This clonotype was counted a few times. This chain links TRBV25-1 with TRBJ1-6; no definite D call. Germline-derived CDR1 and CDR2 are MGHDK and SYGVNS. The CDR3 spans 13 residues. Trimming shortened V by 3 bases and J by 7 bases, and 7 bases separated the two germline ends. The CDR3 nucleotides read TGTGCCAGCAGTGACAGGCTGAATTCACCCCTCCACTTT. Translated: CASSDRLNSPLHF.

The J gene is TRBJ2-7, the V gene TRBV12-5; 10 bases agree with TRBD2. Losses at the gene ends were 7 bases for V and 6 bases for J; bases not matched to a gene: 12. CDR1 LGHNT and CDR2 FRNRAP come from the germline V gene. The CDR3 covers 15 residues. The CDR3 sequence: CASAPQTSGLSEQYF. CDR3 bases: TGTGCTAGTGCCCCCCAGACTAGCGGGTTGAGCGAGCAGTACTTC.

This clonotype came up many times. The J gene is TRBJ2-1, the V gene TRBV20-1, with D perhaps TRBD2 (5 bases). CDR3 size: 16 residues. Germline V gives CDR1 DFQATT, CDR2 SNEGSKA (reference sequence). Between the trimmed V and J ends, which lost 2 bases and 0 bases, there was a span of 14 bases. The CDR3 nucleotides read TGCAGTGCTAGAACAAAGCGGAGCTCCTCCTACAATGAGCAGTTCTTC. It yields the protein CSARTKRSSSYNEQFF.

The chain employs TRBV5-1 and TRBJ1-6; tentative D call: TRBD1 (6 bases). Germline loops: CDR1 SGHRS, CDR2 YFSETQ. V shed 5 bases and J shed 8 bases, with 17 bases lying between them. The CDR3 sequence is 15 residues long. The CDR3 here is CASSLQGVADSPLHF. The CDR3 DNA is TGCGCCAGCAGTCTACAGGGAGTGGCGGATTCACCCCTCCACTTT.

The table lists this clonotype with a few counts. The CDR3 sequence: CASSLALGGSTDTQYF. CDR3 nucleotides: TGTGCCAGCAGCTTAGCTCTTGGCGGAAGCACAGATACGCAGTATTTT. The chain couples TRBV11-2 to TRBJ2-3; D is uncertain. CDR1 and CDR2 (germline): SGHAT, FQNNGV. The V end lost 1 base, the J end lost 0 bases, and 11 bases lay between the germline ends. This CDR3 comprises 16 residues.

This chain connects TRBV20-1 to TRBJ2-7; TRBD1 matches 8 bases. The CDR3 consists of 17 residues. V lost 0 bases to trimming and J lost 9 bases; unmatched junction nucleotides: 19. CDR1 is DFQATT, CDR2 SNEGSKA, per germline (reference sequence). CDR3 DNA: TGCAGTGCTAGAGACCCCTTACGAGGACAGGGCGGACTCGGGCAGTACTTC. It translates to CSARDPLRGQGGLGQYF.

This clonotype turned up a few times. The chain links TRBV29-1 to TRBJ2-7; 10 nucleotides line up with TRBD2. Germline CDR1 SQVTM, CDR2 ANQGSEA. J was trimmed by 0 bases and V by 4 bases; bases with no gene match: 9. The CDR3 contains 16 residues. CDR3 region: CSVAGLAEAGSYEQYF. CDR3 coding DNA: TGCAGCGTTGCAGGACTAGCGGAGGCGGGCTCCTACGAGCAGTACTTC.

This sequence joins TRBV28 and TRBJ2-1; no clear D gene. CDR1 and CDR2 from the germline V gene are MDHEN and SYDVKM. The germline V and J ends were trimmed by 7 bases and 5 bases, with 15 bases remaining between them. The CDR3 runs 14 residues. The CDR3 coding sequence is TGTGCCAGCATCGTCTCCGGTCGGGACAATGAGCAGTTCTTC. Protein: CASIVSGRDNEQFF.

The chain recombines TRBV12-3 or TRBV12-4 with TRBJ2-7, with D perhaps being TRBD1 or TRBD2 (5 bases each). The V end lost 2 bases, the J end lost 3 bases, and 14 bases lay between the germline ends. The CDR3 totals 15 residues. The CDR3 bases are TGTGCCAGCAGTTTACATCCGGGACGGGACTACGAGCAGTACTTC. Translating it yields CASSLHPGRDYEQYF.

This sequence joins TRBV3-1 and TRBJ1-1; D call uncertain. Trimming took 5 bases from V and 1 from J, leaving 11 bases between them. Germline values: CDR1 LGHDT, CDR2 YNNKEL (reference sequence). CDR3 size: 14 residues. The CDR3 region is CASSFRHANTEAFF. CDR3 coding DNA: TGTGCCAGCAGCTTCAGACATGCGAACACTGAAGCTTTCTTT.

This clonotype was observed at least ten times. The V and J genes are TRBV12-3 or TRBV12-4 and TRBJ2-4; TRBD2 matches 8 bases. The CDR3 extends over 18 amino acids. V lost 2 bases and J lost 0; bases outside the gene matches: 9. The CDR3 DNA sequence: TGTGCCAGCAGTTTATTAGTGGCGGGAGGCCTAGCCAAAAACATTCAGTACTTC. This translates into CASSLLVAGGLAKNIQYF.

In this sample, this clonotype turned up many times. The rearrangement links TRBV7-2 to TRBJ1-4; the D gene is possibly TRBD1 (6 bases). This CDR3 spans 15 amino acids. The germline gives CDR1 SGHTA, CDR2 FQGNSA. Trimming removed 1 base from V and 5 bases from J, with 11 bases in between. The CDR3 reads CASSLGGHGNEKLFF. For the CDR3, the DNA is TGTGCCAGCAGCTTAGGGGGACACGGAAATGAAAAACTGTTTTTT.

This clonotype was seen many times. V gene TRBV5-6 combines with J gene TRBJ2-5; D unclear. The V and J ends lost 5 bases and 14 bases respectively, with 16 bases between them. This CDR3 comprises 11 residues. CDR1 SGHDT and CDR2 YYEEEE come from the germline V gene. The CDR3 region is CASSLGSRQYF. DNA of the CDR3: TGTGCCAGCAGTCTCGGATCACGGCAATACTTC.

The chain carries TRBV6-5 and TRBJ2-1; no reliable D call. CDR1 and CDR2 from the germline V gene are MNHEY and SVGAGI. The CDR3 is 17 amino acids. V lost 2 bases and J lost 2, with 16 bases in between. The CDR3 sequence is CASSYGYRSLTYNEQFF. As DNA, the CDR3 is TGTGCCAGCAGTTACGGGTATCGGTCCCTAACCTACAATGAGCAGTTCTTC.

J is TRBJ2-6 and V is TRBV7-2; D is uncertain. The germline V gene has CDR1 SGHTA and CDR2 FQGNSA. V dropped 2 bases and J dropped 2 bases, with 10 bases sitting between them. The CDR3 is made up of 16 amino acids. This chain's CDR3 is CASSLFRGAGANVLTF. The CDR3 DNA reads TGTGCCAGCAGCTTATTTAGAGGAGCTGGGGCCAACGTCCTGACTTTC.